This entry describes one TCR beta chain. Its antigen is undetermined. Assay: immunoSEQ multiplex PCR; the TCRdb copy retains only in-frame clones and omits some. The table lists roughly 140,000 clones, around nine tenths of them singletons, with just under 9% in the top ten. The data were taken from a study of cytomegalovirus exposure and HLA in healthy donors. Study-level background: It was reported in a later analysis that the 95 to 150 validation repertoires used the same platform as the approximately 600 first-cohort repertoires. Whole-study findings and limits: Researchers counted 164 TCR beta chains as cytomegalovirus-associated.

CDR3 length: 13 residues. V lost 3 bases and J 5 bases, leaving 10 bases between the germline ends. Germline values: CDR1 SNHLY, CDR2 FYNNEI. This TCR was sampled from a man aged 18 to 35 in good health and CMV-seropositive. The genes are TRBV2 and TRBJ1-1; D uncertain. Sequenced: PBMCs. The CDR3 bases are TGTGCCAGCAGTGAGGAGGGCATGACTGAAGCTTTCTTT. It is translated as CASSEEGMTEAFF. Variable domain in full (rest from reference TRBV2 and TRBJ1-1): EPEVTQTPSHQVTQMGQEVILRCVPISNHLYFYWYRQILGQKVEFLVSFYNNEISEKSEIFDDQFSVERPDGSNFTLKIRSTKLEDSAMYFCASSEEGMTEAFFGQGTRLTVV.